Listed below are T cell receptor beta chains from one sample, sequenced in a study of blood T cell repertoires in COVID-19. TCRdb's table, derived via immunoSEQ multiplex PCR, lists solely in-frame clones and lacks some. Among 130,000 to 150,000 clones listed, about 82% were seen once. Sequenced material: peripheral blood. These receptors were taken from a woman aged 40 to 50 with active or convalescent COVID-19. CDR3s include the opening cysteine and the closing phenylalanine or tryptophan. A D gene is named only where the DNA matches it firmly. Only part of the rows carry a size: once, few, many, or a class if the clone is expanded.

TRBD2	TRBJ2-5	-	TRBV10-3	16	TGTGCCATCAGTGAGAGGACTAGCGCAGTGCAAGAGACCCAGTACTTC	CAISERTSAVQETQYF
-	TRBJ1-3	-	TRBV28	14	TGTGCCAGCAGTTTAATTCTCTCTGGAAACACCATATATTTT	CASSLILSGNTIYF
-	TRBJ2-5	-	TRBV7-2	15	TGTGCCAGCCGAAGACCAGGACTCGCAGAAGAGACCCAGTACTTC	CASRRPGLAEETQYF
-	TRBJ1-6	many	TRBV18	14	TGTGCCAGCTCACTTCAGGGGAATAATTCACCCCTCCACTTT	CASSLQGNNSPLHF
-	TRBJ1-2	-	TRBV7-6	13	TGTGCCAGCAGCCCGGGGAGAGTCGGCCGCTACACCTTC	CASSPGRVGRYTF
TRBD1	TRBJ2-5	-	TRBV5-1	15	TGCGCCAGCAGCTTCTCGGGACAGGGACGAGAGACCCAGTACTTC	CASSFSGQGRETQYF
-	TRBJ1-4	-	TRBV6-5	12	TGTGCCAGCAGTCAGGGGCCTGAAAAACTGTTTTTT	CASSQGPEKLFF
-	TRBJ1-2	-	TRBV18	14	TGTGCCAGCTCACCACTCGACAGAGACTATGGCTACACCTTC	CASSPLDRDYGYTF
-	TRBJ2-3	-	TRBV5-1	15	TGCGCCAGCAGCTTGGGAGGTGGATTCACAGATACGCAGTATTTT	CASSLGGGFTDTQYF
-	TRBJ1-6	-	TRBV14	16	TGTGCCAGCAGCCTCGTATCGAGCTCCTATAATTCACCCCTCCACTTT	CASSLVSSSYNSPLHF
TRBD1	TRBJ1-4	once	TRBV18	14	TGTGCCAGCTCACGGGACAGGGGTAATGAAAAACTGTTTTTT	CASSRDRGNEKLFF
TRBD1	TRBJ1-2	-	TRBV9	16	TGTGCCAGCAGCGTCTTTAGTGCAGGGGGCTCGAGTGGCTACACCTTC	CASSVFSAGGSSGYTF
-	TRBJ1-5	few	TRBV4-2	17	TGTGCCAGCAGCCAAGGTTCGACATCACCTCTCAATCAGCCCCAGCATTTT	CASSQGSTSPLNQPQHF
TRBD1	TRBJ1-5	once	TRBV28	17	TGTGCCAGCAGCTCCCCAACGACAGGGGGAGGTAGTCAGCCCCAGCATTTT	CASSSPTTGGGSQPQHF
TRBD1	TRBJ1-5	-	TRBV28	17	TGTGCCAGCACGTCGGGGAGGGGGACAGGGGGCAATCAGCCCCAGCATTTT	CASTSGRGTGGNQPQHF
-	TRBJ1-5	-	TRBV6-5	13	TGTGCCAGCAGCAGGGTACAAGGCCAGCCCCAGCATTTT	CASSRVQGQPQHF
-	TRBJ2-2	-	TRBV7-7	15	TGTGCCAGCAGCTTAGCGGCGGCGAACACCGGGGAGCTGTTTTTT	CASSLAAANTGELFF
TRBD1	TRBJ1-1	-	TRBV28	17	TGTGCCAGCAGTTTAACCAATCCCGGGACAGGGGTCACTGAAGCTTTCTTT	CASSLTNPGTGVTEAFF
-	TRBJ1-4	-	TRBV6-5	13	TGTGCCAGCAGTTACAACAGGGAAGGAAAACTGTTTTTT	CASSYNREGKLFF
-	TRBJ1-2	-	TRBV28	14	TGTGCCAGCACTTCTACAGGGCGGAACTATGGCTACACCTTC	CASTSTGRNYGYTF
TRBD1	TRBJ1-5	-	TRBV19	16	TGTGCCAGTAGTAGGACAGGGGGTTATAGCAATCAGCCCCAGCATTTT	CASSRTGGYSNQPQHF
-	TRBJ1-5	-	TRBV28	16	TGTGCCAGCAGTCAGGCCCGGGGAGGGGGCAATCAGCCCCAGCATTTT	CASSQARGGGNQPQHF
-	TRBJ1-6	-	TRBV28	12	TGTGCCAGCCTGAACGGGGATTCACCCCTCCACTTT	CASLNGDSPLHF
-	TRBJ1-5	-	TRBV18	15	TGTGCCAGCTCACCCCTTCCGGGGGGTCATCAGCCCCAGCATTTT	CASSPLPGGHQPQHF
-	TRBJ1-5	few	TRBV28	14	TGTGCCAGCAGTTTGGCAGGGCGAAGGGGGCCCCAGCATTTT	CASSLAGRRGPQHF
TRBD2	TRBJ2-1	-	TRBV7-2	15	TGTGCCAGCAGCCCTAGCGGCCGTGGGTACAATGAGCAGTTCTTC	CASSPSGRGYNEQFF
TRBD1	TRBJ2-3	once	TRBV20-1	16	TGCAGTGCTAGTCCTATCAGGGACAGCAGCACAGATACGCAGTATTTT	CSASPIRDSSTDTQYF
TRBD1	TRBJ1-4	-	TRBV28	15	TGTGCCAGCAGTTACCCGACAGGGTTAGGGGAAAAACTGTTTTTT	CASSYPTGLGEKLFF
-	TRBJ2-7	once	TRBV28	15	TGTGCCAGCAGCCTTCAGACGGGCGTTAGGGGTGAGCAGTACTTC	CASSLQTGVRGEQYF
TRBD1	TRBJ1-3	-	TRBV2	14	TGTGCCAGCGGGGACAGCCACTCTGGAAACACCATATATTTT	CASGDSHSGNTIYF
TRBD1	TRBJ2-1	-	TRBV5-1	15	TGCGCCAGCAGCCCCAGGGCGGACAGGGTGTATGAGCAGTTCTTC	CASSPRADRVYEQFF
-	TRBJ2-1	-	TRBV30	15	TGTGCCTGGAGTGTCCAGGAGGGTACCTACAATGAGCAGTTCTTC	CAWSVQEGTYNEQFF
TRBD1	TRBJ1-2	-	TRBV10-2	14	TGCGCCAGCAGTTTTAATAGACAGGGCGAAGGCTACACCTTC	CASSFNRQGEGYTF
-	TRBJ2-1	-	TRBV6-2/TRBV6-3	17	TGTGCCAGCAGCTCCGACACTAGGGGGAGGGCCGTCCATGAGCAGTTCTTC	CASSSDTRGRAVHEQFF
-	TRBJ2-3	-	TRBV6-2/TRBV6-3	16	TGTGCCAGCAGTTATCGTGGCGCGGAAAGCACAGATACGCAGTATTTT	CASSYRGAESTDTQYF
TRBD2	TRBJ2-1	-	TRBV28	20	TGTGCCAGCAGTTTGGGTTTGGTAGCGGGCGGCCCGTACTCCTACAATGAGCAGTTCTTC	CASSLGLVAGGPYSYNEQFF
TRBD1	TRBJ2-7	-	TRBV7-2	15	TGTGCCAGCAGCCCCGTCCAGGGGGCTTCTGGCGAGCAGTACTTC	CASSPVQGASGEQYF
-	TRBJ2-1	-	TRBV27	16	TGTGCCAGCAGTTTACGCCGGGTGAGCTCCTACAATGAGCAGTTCTTC	CASSLRRVSSYNEQFF
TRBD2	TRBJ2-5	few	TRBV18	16	TGTGCCAGCTCATCTAACCTGGGACTAGGCCAAGAGACCCAGTACTTC	CASSSNLGLGQETQYF